The 21 T cell receptor beta chains reported below all come from one sample, sequenced in a study of blood T cell repertoires in COVID-19. Measured with immunoSEQ multiplex PCR; TCRdb has only the in-frame clones, and not every one. Found here are some 110,000 clones, around 90% of them singletons; the top ten hold 7% to 9%. Input material: peripheral blood. These receptors all come from a human donor in a cohort sampled during active COVID-19.

DNA of the CDR3: TGTGCCAGCAGCAAAAGACAGGGTACTTACGAGCAGTACTTC. It codes for CASSKRQGTYEQYF. The chain has TRBV21-1 and TRBJ2-7; the table names TRBD1, a call not compared with the DNA. TRBV21-1 is a pseudogene. The CDR3 length is 14 residues.

This chain links TRBV5-6 with TRBJ2-3; no reliable D call. The V end was cut by 4 bases, the J end by 2 bases, with 11 bases between. CDR3 size: 14 residues. Germline V lookup: CDR1 SGHDT, CDR2 YYEEEE. CDR3 bases: TGTGCCAGCAGCCCCATTACTCTCACAGATACGCAGTATTTT. Encoded protein: CASSPITLTDTQYF.

This chain uses TRBV18 with TRBJ1-1; TRBD1 matches at 7 bases. Trimming removed 6 bases from V and 7 bases from J; junction bases left unmatched: 8. Germline CDR1 and CDR2: KGHSH and LQKENI. The CDR3 has 13 amino acids. The CDR3 coding sequence is TGTGCCAGCTCCGAGGGGGCGAGGGGTGAAGCTTTCTTT. This sequence encodes CASSEGARGEAFF.

This chain's CDR3 is CASSILQGQSNYGYTF. CDR3 coding DNA: TGTGCCAGTAGTATCCTCCAGGGGCAATCTAACTATGGCTACACCTTC. V is TRBV19 and J is TRBJ1-2; perhaps TRBD1 as D (6 bases). The V and J ends lost 3 bases and 0 bases respectively, with 14 bases between them. CDR1 is LNHDA and CDR2 is SQIVND in the germline V gene (reference sequence). The CDR3 consists of 16 residues.

The chain employs TRBV29-1 and TRBJ2-7; 12 nucleotides line up with TRBD2. Germline V gene sequence: CDR1 SQVTM, CDR2 ANQGSEA. The CDR3 consists of 13 residues. The trim removed 4 bases at V and 9 bases at J, leaving 7 bases unmatched. The DNA of the CDR3 is TGCAGCGTTGCGACTAGCGGGGGCACTACGCAGTACTTC. The encoded protein is CSVATSGGTTQYF.

J is TRBJ1-1 and V is TRBV14; possible D gene TRBD1, 5 bases. The germline V gene has CDR1 SGHDN and CDR2 FVKESK. The germline V and J ends were trimmed by 1 base and 10 bases, with 10 bases remaining between them. CDR3 length: 12 residues. CDR3 DNA: TGTGCCAGCAGCCAAGCAAAGGGGCGAGCTTTCTTT. Amino acids: CASSQAKGRAFF.

This rearrangement joins TRBV5-1 to TRBJ2-4; 9 bases are shared with TRBD1. With 4 bases clipped from V and 0 bases from J, the junction kept 5 bases outside the gene matches. Germline CDR1 SGHRS, CDR2 YFSETQ. This CDR3 contains 16 residues. CDR3 sequence: CASSPRTGVAKNIQYF. DNA of the CDR3: TGCGCCAGCAGCCCAAGGACAGGGGTAGCCAAAAACATTCAGTACTTC.

The chain combines TRBV27 with TRBJ2-3, with TRBD1 matching 10 bases. The CDR3 length is 15 residues. The V and J ends lost 6 bases and 10 bases, in that order; junction bases with no gene match: 13. Germline V gives CDR1 MNHEY, CDR2 SMNVEV (reference sequence). Written as DNA, the CDR3 is TGTGCCAGCAGCTCCCAGACAGGGGGCGGGAGAGCGCAGTATTTT. Translated, it gives CASSSQTGGGRAQYF.

V usage is TRBV7-2 and J usage is TRBJ2-7; possibly TRBD2 for D (6 bases). This CDR3 region has 15 residues. Germline lookup yields CDR1 SGHTA and CDR2 FQGNSA. The V and J ends lost 5 bases and 6 bases respectively, with 20 bases between them. CDR3 in DNA: TGTGCCAGCAGCCCTCAAGGAGGGCTCGGTGGCGAGCAGTACTTC. It encodes CASSPQGGLGGEQYF.

The V gene is TRBV2, the J gene TRBJ2-1, with D possibly TRBD1 on 6 matching bases. The CDR3 is 15 amino acids. CDR1 and CDR2 (germline): SNHLY, FYNNEI. V was trimmed by 7 bases and J by 8 bases, leaving 21 bases between them. CDR3 residues: CASTAFGQKNDEQFF. In DNA, the CDR3 is TGTGCCAGCACCGCCTTCGGACAGAAAAACGATGAGCAGTTCTTC.

The V and J genes are TRBV3-1 (or the pseudogene TRBV3-2) and TRBJ2-3; a possible D gene is TRBD1 (5 bases). Per germline, CDR1 LGHDT and CDR2 YNNKEL (reference sequence). V gave up 4 bases and J gave up 2 bases, with 22 bases separating them. The CDR3 consists of 18 residues. In nucleotides, the CDR3 is TGTGCCAGCAGCCCCCGCAAGGCCGACAGAAGGTTCACAGATACGCAGTATTTT. It codes for CASSPRKADRRFTDTQYF.

The rearrangement joins TRBV7-6 to TRBJ2-1; 8 bases fit TRBD1. With 0 bases clipped from V and 4 bases from J, the junction kept 14 bases outside the gene matches. From germline, CDR1 is SGHVS and CDR2 FNYEAQ. The CDR3 length is 19 residues. The chain's CDR3 is CASSLAGGGAGGKYNEQFF. DNA of the CDR3: TGTGCCAGCAGCTTAGCTGGAGGCGGAGCAGGGGGCAAGTACAATGAGCAGTTCTTC.

The chain recombines TRBV3-1 (or the pseudogene TRBV3-2) with TRBJ2-2; TRBD2 agrees at 8 bases. The CDR3 loop spans 16 amino acids. Germline-derived CDR1 and CDR2 are LGHDT and YNNKEL (reference sequence). Trimming cost V 3 bases and J 2 bases; bases outside gene matches: 5. CDR3 loop: CASSHARGGNTGELFF. The DNA for the CDR3 is TGTGCCAGCAGCCATGCACGGGGGGGTAACACCGGGGAGCTGTTTTTT.

The rearrangement links TRBV6-6 to TRBJ1-1, with TRBD1 as a possible D gene (5 bases). The germline V gene encodes CDR1 MNHNY and CDR2 SVGAGI (reference sequence). This CDR3 spans 15 amino acids. V lost 0 bases and J 1 base, leaving 9 bases between the germline ends. The CDR3, as DNA: TGTGCCAGCAGTTACTCAGGGGTTAGGAACACTGAAGCTTTCTTT. It specifies CASSYSGVRNTEAFF.

The chain recombines TRBV10-3 with TRBJ2-1, with D maybe TRBD2 (5 bases). This CDR3 is built from 15 residues. The V gene lost 8 bases and the J gene lost 1 base, with 15 bases spanning the gap. The germline V gene has CDR1 ENHRY and CDR2 SYGVKD. The DNA for the CDR3 is TGTGCCATCCGCGCCGGGGAGAGGTCCTACAATGAGCAGTTCTTC. Encoded protein: CAIRAGERSYNEQFF.

The chain has TRBV30 and TRBJ1-2; D remains unclear. Trimming took off 3 bases at V and 6 bases at J, with 17 bases between the two ends. The CDR3 length is 14 residues. Looked up from germline, CDR1 is GTSNPN and CDR2 is SVGIG (reference sequence). The CDR3 reads CAWRETGSNNGYTF. The CDR3 nucleotides are TGTGCCTGGAGGGAGACCGGGTCCAACAATGGCTACACCTTC.

The V call is TRBV11-2, the J call TRBJ1-4; 8 bases are a match to TRBD1. This CDR3 is 17 amino acids long. Unmatched junction bases numbered 8, after V lost 0 bases and J lost 5 bases. The germline V gene encodes CDR1 SGHAT and CDR2 FQNNGV. The CDR3 spells CASSLDSWTGRNEKLFF. The CDR3 DNA reads TGTGCCAGCAGCTTAGACTCATGGACAGGGCGAAATGAAAAACTGTTTTTT. Full variable domain (missing parts from reference TRBV11-2 and TRBJ1-4): EAGVAQSPRYKIIEKRQSVAFWCNPISGHATLYWYQQILGQGPKLLIQFQNNGVVDDSQLPKDRFSAERLKGVDSTLKIQPAKLEDSAVYLCASSLDSWTGRNEKLFFGSGTQLSVL.

J is TRBJ1-1 and V is TRBV23-1; D unresolved. TRBV23-1 is identified as an open reading frame with a role that is uncertain. The CDR3 extends over 13 amino acids. V lost 7 bases and J lost 4, with 13 bases in between. The CDR3 spells CASNPAGSTEAFF. CDR3 DNA: TGCGCCAGCAACCCCGCGGGGAGCACTGAAGCTTTCTTT.

The chain carries TRBV7-9 and TRBJ2-1; TRBD2 matches at 9 bases. The germline gives CDR1 SEHNR, CDR2 FQNEAQ (reference sequence). V trimming: 1 base; J trimming: 4 bases; junction bases outside the gene matches: 5. The CDR3 is 16 residues long. The DNA of the CDR3 is TGTGCCAGCAGCTTAGTAGCGGGGGTGCCATACAATGAGCAGTTCTTC. Its protein product is CASSLVAGVPYNEQFF.

The chain couples TRBV6-5 to TRBJ1-1, with 7 bases matching TRBD1. Germline values: CDR1 MNHEY, CDR2 SVGAGI. V trimming: 6 bases; J trimming: 3 bases; junction bases outside the gene matches: 7. This CDR3 is 14 amino acids long. The CDR3 DNA reads as TGTGCCAGCAGAAAGGGGGCTGTGTACACTGAAGCTTTCTTT. Encoded protein: CASRKGAVYTEAFF.

The chain has TRBV6-5 and TRBJ1-6; 10 nucleotides match TRBD1. The V gene end was trimmed by 8 bases and the J gene end by 7 bases; junction bases not matched to a gene: 5. CDR1 is MNHEY and CDR2 is SVGAGI in the germline V gene. The CDR3 loop spans 14 amino acids. The CDR3, as DNA: TGTGCCAGCCTACGGGACAGGGGAAATTCACCCCTCCACTTT. This codes for CASLRDRGNSPLHF.